This TCR beta chain was sequenced in a study of radiotherapy plus CTLA-4 blockade in lung cancer. The method was immunoSEQ multiplex PCR; TCRdb's version includes in-frame clones alone and lacks a portion of them. The profile shows 120,000 or so clones, roughly 74% of them singletons. By frequency in the sample, this clone is medium-sized. Its target is not known. From germline, CDR1 is MNHEY and CDR2 SVGAGI. The CDR3 has 13 amino acids. The germline V and J ends were trimmed by 8 bases and 8 bases, with 16 bases remaining between them. General observations from the study: Alongside interferon-beta, early blood T cell clone dynamics were reportedly the best predictor of response.

Sequences were derived from peripheral blood, sampled from a patient treated with radiotherapy plus ipilimumab. The V call is TRBV6-5, the J call TRBJ2-4, with a possible D match to TRBD1 (5 bases). The source of this sequence is a human donor with non-small cell lung cancer who had a partial response to radiotherapy plus ipilimumab. CDR3 in amino acids: CASGAEVQDIQYF. CDR3 nucleotide sequence: TGTGCCAGCGGGGCAGAGGTCCAGGACATTCAGTACTTC.